This T cell receptor beta chain was identified in a study of metastatic and nonmetastatic thyroid tumors (dated by TCRdb to the early 2020s). Concerning the study at large: The researchers compared repertoires between peripheral blood samples and tumor or nodule tissue samples from patients with malignant or benign thyroid disease. The full study reports these points: In both blood and tumor samples, TCR beta diversity was reported to be significantly higher in malignant tumors than in benign nodules.

To note about this clone: Which antigen it targets is not known. No base-level quality is on record; no much larger clone is a single base apart.

None of the patients had been given any treatment before thyroid surgery. Using T-cell receptor beta sequencing, the researchers looked back retrospectively at clinical samples from patients, gathered between about 2011 and 2019. The germline V gene (reference sequence) gives CDR1 as LNHNV and CDR2 as YYDKDF. The CDR3, cysteine through phenylalanine, is 14 amino acids long. Only the CDR3 region is kept as DNA, spanning 42 bases read in frame from base 1. V and J are truncated by 5 bases and 3 bases respectively, leaving an intervening sequence of 10 bases. Library preparation employed PCR. The listed sequencing device is Illumina HiSeq 4000. The TCR beta-chain CDR3 region of each patient was profiled by high-throughput sequencing. The published analysis was carried out like this. Drawing on CDR3 differences between clinicopathological groups, the researchers built a classifier meant to tell apart patients with distant-metastatic papillary thyroid cancer. The Shannon index was used to assess repertoire diversity, and the Morisita-Horn index was used to assess tumor-blood repertoire similarity. In TCRdb, the public reads were trimmed at Q25 with fastp and aligned with MiXCR, with productive beta chains retained. The V and J calls were determined by TCRdb, not by the authors. The sample profile shows 30,000 to 35,000 clones; 33% of them were found once. Of the sample, about 16% is held by the ten largest clones.

The sequencing sample was made of tumor tissue. The rearrangement combines TRBV15 with TRBJ2-2; no D gene call is confident. The sequence came from a female donor with papillary thyroid cancer or a benign thyroid nodule (not recorded which). Some clones in this sample may be carry-over from other donors' samples. The CDR3 region has the sequence CATSRGPYTGELFF. The DNA sequence reads TGTGCCACCAGCCGAGGCCCCTACACCGGGGAGCTGTTTTTT.